Shown below are 4 T cell receptor beta chains from a single sample sequenced in a study of cytomegalovirus exposure and HLA in healthy donors. It was with 60 Vbeta and 13 Jbeta primers that the PCR ran. The repertoire was sequenced with immunoSEQ multiplex PCR; TCRdb's copy has only in-frame clones and lacks some. The sample lists approximately 160,000 clones, about 63% occurring once. Sequenced material: PBMCs. These receptors were obtained from a woman aged 40 to 55 in good health and CMV-seropositive.

J is TRBJ2-7 and V is TRBV6-5, with D possibly being TRBD1 (6 bases). Germline-derived CDR1 and CDR2 are MNHEY and SVGAGI. The length of the CDR3 is 13 residues. Trimming left V 6 bases short and J 0 bases short, with 9 bases between. The CDR3 nucleotides read TGTGCCAGCAGGGACAGTATCTCCTACGAGCAGTACTTC. Its protein product is CASRDSISYEQYF.

The gene calls are TRBV28 and TRBJ1-5; 7 nucleotides align to TRBD1. The CDR3 extends over 14 amino acids. J gave up 0 bases and V 8 bases, and 4 bases lay outside the gene matches. In germline, CDR1 is MDHEN, CDR2 SYDVKM. DNA for the CDR3: TGTGCCAGCCGGGACAGTTATAGCAATCAGCCCCAGCATTTT. Amino acid sequence: CASRDSYSNQPQHF. The entire variable domain, with the rest obtained from reference TRBV28 and TRBJ1-5, is as follows: DVKVTQSSRYLVKRTGEKVFLECVQDMDHENMFWYRQDPGLGLRLIYFSYDVKMKEKGDIPEGYSVSREKKERFSLILESASTNQTSMYLCASRDSYSNQPQHFGDGTRLSIL.

The rearrangement links TRBV11-2 to TRBJ2-1, with D tentatively TRBD1 (5 bases). Per germline, CDR1 SGHAT and CDR2 FQNNGV. The CDR3 is 13 amino acids. Trimming removed 0 bases at V and 10 bases at J, with 10 bases between. The CDR3 reads CASSLDRGHEQFF. The CDR3 bases are TGTGCCAGCAGCTTAGATAGGGGCCACGAGCAGTTCTTC.

The rearrangement joins TRBV2 to TRBJ2-7; D perhaps matches TRBD2 (5 bases). The CDR3 is made up of 14 amino acids. Germline CDR1 and CDR2: SNHLY and FYNNEI. The ends were cut back, 6 bases at V and 4 bases at J, with 16 bases in the middle. Written as DNA, the CDR3 is TGTGCCAGCAGGTTTGAGCTAGCCGGATACGAGCAGTACTTC. The encoded protein is CASRFELAGYEQYF.